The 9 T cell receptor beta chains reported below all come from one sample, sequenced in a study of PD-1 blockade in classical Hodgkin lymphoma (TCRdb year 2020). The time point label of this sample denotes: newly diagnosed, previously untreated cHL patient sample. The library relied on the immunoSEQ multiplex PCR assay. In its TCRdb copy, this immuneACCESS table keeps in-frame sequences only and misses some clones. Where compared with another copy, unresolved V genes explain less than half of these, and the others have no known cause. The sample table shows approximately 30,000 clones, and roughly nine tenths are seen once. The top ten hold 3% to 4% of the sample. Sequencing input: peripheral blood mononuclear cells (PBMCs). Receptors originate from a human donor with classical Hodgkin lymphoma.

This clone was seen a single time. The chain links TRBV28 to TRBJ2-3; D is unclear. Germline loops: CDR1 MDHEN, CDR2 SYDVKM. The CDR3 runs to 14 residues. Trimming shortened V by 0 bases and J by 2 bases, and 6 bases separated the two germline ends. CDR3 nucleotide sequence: TGTGCCAGCAGTTTATGGGCTAACACAGATACGCAGTATTTT. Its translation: CASSLWANTDTQYF.

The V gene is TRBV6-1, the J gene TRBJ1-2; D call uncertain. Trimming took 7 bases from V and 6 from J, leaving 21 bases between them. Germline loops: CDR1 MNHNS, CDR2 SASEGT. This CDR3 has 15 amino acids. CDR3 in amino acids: CASIPLNPKVDGYTF. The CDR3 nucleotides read TGTGCCAGCATCCCCCTAAACCCGAAGGTTGATGGCTACACCTTC.

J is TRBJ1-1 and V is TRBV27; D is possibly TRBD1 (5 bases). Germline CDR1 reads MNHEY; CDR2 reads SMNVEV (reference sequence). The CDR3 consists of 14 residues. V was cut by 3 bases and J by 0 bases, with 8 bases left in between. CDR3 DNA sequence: TGTGCCAGCAGTTTGGGGCTAATGAACACTGAAGCTTTCTTT. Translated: CASSLGLMNTEAFF.

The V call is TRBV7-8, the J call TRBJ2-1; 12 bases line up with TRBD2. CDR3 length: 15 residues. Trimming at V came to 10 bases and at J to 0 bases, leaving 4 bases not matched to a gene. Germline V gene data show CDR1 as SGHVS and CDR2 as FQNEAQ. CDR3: CATSTSGSSYNEQFF. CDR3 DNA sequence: TGTGCCACCTCGACTAGCGGGAGCTCCTACAATGAGCAGTTCTTC.

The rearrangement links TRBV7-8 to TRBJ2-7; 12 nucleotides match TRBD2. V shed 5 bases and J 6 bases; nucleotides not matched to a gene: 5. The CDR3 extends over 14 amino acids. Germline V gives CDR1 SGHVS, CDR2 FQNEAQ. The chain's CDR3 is CASSLGLAGFEQYF. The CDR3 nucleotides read TGTGCCAGCAGCCTGGGACTAGCGGGTTTCGAGCAGTACTTC.

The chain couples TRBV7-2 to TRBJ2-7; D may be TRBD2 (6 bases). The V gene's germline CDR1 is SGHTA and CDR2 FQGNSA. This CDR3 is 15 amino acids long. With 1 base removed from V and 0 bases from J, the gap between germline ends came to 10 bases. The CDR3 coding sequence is TGTGCCAGCAGCTTAGTGGGACTGATCTCCTACGAGCAGTACTTC. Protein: CASSLVGLISYEQYF.

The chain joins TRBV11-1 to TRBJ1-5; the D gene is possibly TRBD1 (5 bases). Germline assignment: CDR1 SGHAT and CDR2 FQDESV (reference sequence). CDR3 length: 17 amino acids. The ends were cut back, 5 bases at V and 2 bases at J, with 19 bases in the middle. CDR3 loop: CASSGRDSRSGNQPQHF. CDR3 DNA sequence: TGTGCCAGCAGCGGCCGGGACTCAAGGAGTGGCAATCAGCCCCAGCATTTT.

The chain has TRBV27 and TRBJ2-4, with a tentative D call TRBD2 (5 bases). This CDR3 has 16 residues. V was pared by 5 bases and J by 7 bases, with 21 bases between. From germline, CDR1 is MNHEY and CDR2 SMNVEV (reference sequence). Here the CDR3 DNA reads TGTGCCAGCAGTGGGCGGACTGACCATTATCGGAACATTCAGTACTTC. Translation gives CASSGRTDHYRNIQYF.

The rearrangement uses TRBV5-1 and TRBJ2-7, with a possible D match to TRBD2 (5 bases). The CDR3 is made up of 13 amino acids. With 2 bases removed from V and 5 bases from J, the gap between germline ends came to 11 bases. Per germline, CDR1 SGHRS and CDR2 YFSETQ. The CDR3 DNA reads TGCGCCAGCAGCTTTAGCGTAAGGGACGAGCAGTACTTC. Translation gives CASSFSVRDEQYF.